A selection of T cell receptor beta chains follows, all from one sample in a study of blood T cell repertoires in COVID-19. Method: immunoSEQ multiplex PCR; TCRdb's copy keeps in-frame clones and lacks some. The table includes roughly 250,000 clones, around 82% detected once. Specimen: PBMCs or T cells enriched from blood (not recorded which). The receptor set was obtained from a woman in her 40s who had been exposed to COVID-19. Each CDR3 is given with its conserved first and last residue. D genes are given only for firm matches. A row's size may be missing; if present it is once, few, many or a size class.

abundance	d_gene	v_gene	j_gene	CDR3aa	CDR3nt
once	.	TRBV18	TRBJ2-7	CASSPSRTAYEQYF	TGTGCCAGCTCACCGTCCCGGACAGCATACGAGCAGTACTTC
.	.	TRBV11-2	TRBJ2-5	CASSLYEYQETQYF	TGTGCCAGCAGCTTATATGAGTACCAAGAGACCCAGTACTTC
.	TRBD2	TRBV7-3	TRBJ2-1	CASSLTTSAHNEQFF	TGTGCCAGCAGCCTTACGACTAGCGCCCACAATGAGCAGTTCTTC
.	TRBD1	TRBV4-3	TRBJ1-4	CASSQRTGRLSNEKLFF	TGCGCCAGCAGCCAAAGGACAGGGAGGTTGAGTAATGAAAAACTGTTTTTT
.	TRBD2	TRBV6-5	TRBJ2-1	CASSLAGRNEQFF	TGTGCCAGCAGTTTAGCGGGGCGGAATGAGCAGTTCTTC
.	TRBD1	TRBV5-5	TRBJ1-3	CASSPGPTGSGNTIYF	TGTGCCAGCAGCCCAGGCCCGACAGGGTCTGGAAACACCATATATTTT
.	.	TRBV5-4	TRBJ1-1	CASSPQEDTEAFF	TGTGCCAGCAGTCCTCAGGAGGACACTGAAGCTTTCTTT
once	.	TRBV5-4	TRBJ1-2	CASSFGRRGSQLNYGYTF	TGTGCCAGCAGCTTTGGAAGGCGAGGTAGCCAGCTTAACTATGGCTACACCTTC
.	.	TRBV18	TRBJ1-3	CASSPPEGLGNTIYF	TGTGCCAGCTCACCACCGGAGGGTTTAGGAAACACCATATATTTT
.	.	TRBV5-6	TRBJ1-6	CASSARFHSPLHF	TGTGCCAGCAGCGCCCGGTTCCATTCACCCCTCCACTTT
.	TRBD2	TRBV5-1	TRBJ2-1	CASSLELAGYNEQFF	TGCGCCAGCAGCTTGGAACTAGCGGGTTACAATGAGCAGTTCTTC
many	TRBD1	TRBV7-8	TRBJ1-1	CASSLGQGVNTEAFF	TGTGCCAGCAGCTTAGGACAGGGGGTAAACACTGAAGCTTTCTTT
.	.	TRBV6-1	TRBJ2-3	CASSDGSGVRTDTQYF	TGTGCCAGCAGTGACGGATCCGGAGTGCGCACAGATACGCAGTATTTT
.	.	TRBV5-5	TRBJ2-3	CASSLEAGMVTDTQYF	TGTGCCAGCAGCTTGGAGGCGGGAATGGTCACAGATACGCAGTATTTT
.	.	TRBV2	TRBJ1-3	CASSGAGQSFSGNTIYF	TGTGCCAGCAGTGGGGCAGGGCAATCTTTCTCTGGAAACACCATATATTTT
.	TRBD1	TRBV14	TRBJ1-1	CASSQNSLGTGAEAFF	TGTGCCAGCAGCCAAAATAGCCTCGGGACAGGGGCTGAAGCTTTCTTT
.	TRBD2	TRBV4-1	TRBJ2-3	CASSPPLAVLTDTQYF	TGCGCCAGCAGCCCACCACTAGCGGTCCTCACAGATACGCAGTATTTT
once	.	TRBV19	TRBJ1-2	CASSISGSAESVYGYTF	TGTGCCAGTAGTATATCAGGTTCGGCCGAATCAGTCTATGGCTACACCTTC
.	.	TRBV28	TRBJ1-5	CASSLPGINQPQHF	TGTGCCAGCAGTTTACCCGGGATCAATCAGCCCCAGCATTTT
.	.	TRBV4-2	TRBJ2-5	CASSQDQRRGETQYF	TGTGCCAGCAGCCAAGATCAAAGGCGAGGAGAGACCCAGTACTTC
.	TRBD2	TRBV5-4	TRBJ2-1	CASSHSGGSYNEQFF	TGTGCCAGCAGTCATAGCGGGGGGTCCTACAATGAGCAGTTCTTC
.	TRBD1	TRBV4-1	TRBJ1-2	CASSQQTGVSYGYTF	TGCGCCAGCAGCCAGCAGACAGGGGTTAGCTATGGCTACACCTTC
.	TRBD1	TRBV30	TRBJ1-5	CAWGQVNQPQHF	TGTGCCTGGGGACAGGTTAATCAGCCCCAGCATTTT
few	.	TRBV6-5	TRBJ1-2	CASSPVGGELGYTF	TGTGCCAGCAGTCCCGTCGGAGGGGAGTTGGGCTACACCTTC
once	TRBD2	TRBV4-3	TRBJ2-6	CASSPRRLAGGLDSGANVLTF	TGCGCCAGCAGTCCAAGACGGCTAGCGGGGGGGTTAGACTCTGGGGCCAACGTCCTGACTTTC
.	TRBD1	TRBV30	TRBJ2-7	CAWSPTGDEQYF	TGTGCCTGGAGTCCAACAGGGGACGAGCAGTACTTC
.	TRBD2	TRBV24-1	TRBJ2-5	CATSEGLGGETQYF	TGTGCCACCAGTGAGGGACTAGGCGGAGAGACCCAGTACTTC
few	.	TRBV12-3/TRBV12-4	TRBJ1-1	CASRKGGGTEAFF	TGTGCCAGCAGGAAAGGGGGGGGCACTGAAGCTTTCTTT
.	TRBD1	TRBV3-1/TRBV3-2	TRBJ2-7	CASSEAGQGYEQYF	TGTGCCAGCAGCGAGGCGGGACAGGGGTACGAGCAGTACTTC
few	TRBD1	TRBV5-1	TRBJ1-4	CASSLRGQGGEKLFF	TGCGCCAGCAGCTTACGGGGACAGGGGGGAGAAAAACTGTTTTTT
.	TRBD2	TRBV28	TRBJ2-1	CASTRGGAHEQFF	TGTGCTTCTACCCGCGGGGGGGCCCATGAGCAGTTCTTC
.	.	TRBV4-2	TRBJ2-5	CASSQGFRLEQETQYF	TGTGCCAGCAGCCAAGGGTTCCGACTGGAGCAAGAGACCCAGTACTTC
.	TRBD2	TRBV7-3	TRBJ2-7	CASSLSSGAYEQYF	TGTGCCAGCAGCTTATCTAGCGGGGCTTACGAGCAGTACTTC
.	TRBD1	TRBV5-1	TRBJ1-2	CASSLGRTGGRGYTF	TGCGCCAGCAGCTTGGGACGGACAGGGGGCCGGGGCTACACCTTC
.	.	TRBV21-1	TRBJ1-2	CASSKGGGNYGYTF	TGTGCCAGCAGCAAAGGGGGGGGAAACTATGGCTACACCTTC
once	.	TRBV6-5	TRBJ1-5	CASSSATNQPQHF	TGTGCCAGCAGTTCCGCAACAAATCAGCCCCAGCATTTT
.	.	TRBV7-3	TRBJ2-5	CASSPYHSKETQYF	TGTGCCAGCAGCCCGTACCATAGCAAAGAGACCCAGTACTTC
.	.	TRBV5-1	TRBJ2-7	CASSLSGSSGEQYF	TGCGCCAGCAGCTTGAGTGGCAGCTCGGGCGAGCAGTACTTC
.	.	TRBV24-1	TRBJ1-2	CATSDLGSGRRSRDGYTF	TGTGCCACCAGTGATTTGGGGAGTGGGAGACGGAGTAGGGATGGCTACACCTTC
.	TRBD1	TRBV25-1	TRBJ2-1	CASSGDREHYNEQFF	TGTGCCAGCAGTGGGGACAGAGAACACTACAATGAGCAGTTCTTC
.	TRBD2	TRBV28	TRBJ2-7	CASSQDAGGRYEQYF	TGTGCCAGCAGCCAGGACGCGGGGGGGCGATACGAGCAGTACTTC
.	TRBD1	TRBV6-1	TRBJ2-1	CASSEGQGPNEQFF	TGTGCCAGCAGTGAAGGACAGGGGCCCAATGAGCAGTTCTTC